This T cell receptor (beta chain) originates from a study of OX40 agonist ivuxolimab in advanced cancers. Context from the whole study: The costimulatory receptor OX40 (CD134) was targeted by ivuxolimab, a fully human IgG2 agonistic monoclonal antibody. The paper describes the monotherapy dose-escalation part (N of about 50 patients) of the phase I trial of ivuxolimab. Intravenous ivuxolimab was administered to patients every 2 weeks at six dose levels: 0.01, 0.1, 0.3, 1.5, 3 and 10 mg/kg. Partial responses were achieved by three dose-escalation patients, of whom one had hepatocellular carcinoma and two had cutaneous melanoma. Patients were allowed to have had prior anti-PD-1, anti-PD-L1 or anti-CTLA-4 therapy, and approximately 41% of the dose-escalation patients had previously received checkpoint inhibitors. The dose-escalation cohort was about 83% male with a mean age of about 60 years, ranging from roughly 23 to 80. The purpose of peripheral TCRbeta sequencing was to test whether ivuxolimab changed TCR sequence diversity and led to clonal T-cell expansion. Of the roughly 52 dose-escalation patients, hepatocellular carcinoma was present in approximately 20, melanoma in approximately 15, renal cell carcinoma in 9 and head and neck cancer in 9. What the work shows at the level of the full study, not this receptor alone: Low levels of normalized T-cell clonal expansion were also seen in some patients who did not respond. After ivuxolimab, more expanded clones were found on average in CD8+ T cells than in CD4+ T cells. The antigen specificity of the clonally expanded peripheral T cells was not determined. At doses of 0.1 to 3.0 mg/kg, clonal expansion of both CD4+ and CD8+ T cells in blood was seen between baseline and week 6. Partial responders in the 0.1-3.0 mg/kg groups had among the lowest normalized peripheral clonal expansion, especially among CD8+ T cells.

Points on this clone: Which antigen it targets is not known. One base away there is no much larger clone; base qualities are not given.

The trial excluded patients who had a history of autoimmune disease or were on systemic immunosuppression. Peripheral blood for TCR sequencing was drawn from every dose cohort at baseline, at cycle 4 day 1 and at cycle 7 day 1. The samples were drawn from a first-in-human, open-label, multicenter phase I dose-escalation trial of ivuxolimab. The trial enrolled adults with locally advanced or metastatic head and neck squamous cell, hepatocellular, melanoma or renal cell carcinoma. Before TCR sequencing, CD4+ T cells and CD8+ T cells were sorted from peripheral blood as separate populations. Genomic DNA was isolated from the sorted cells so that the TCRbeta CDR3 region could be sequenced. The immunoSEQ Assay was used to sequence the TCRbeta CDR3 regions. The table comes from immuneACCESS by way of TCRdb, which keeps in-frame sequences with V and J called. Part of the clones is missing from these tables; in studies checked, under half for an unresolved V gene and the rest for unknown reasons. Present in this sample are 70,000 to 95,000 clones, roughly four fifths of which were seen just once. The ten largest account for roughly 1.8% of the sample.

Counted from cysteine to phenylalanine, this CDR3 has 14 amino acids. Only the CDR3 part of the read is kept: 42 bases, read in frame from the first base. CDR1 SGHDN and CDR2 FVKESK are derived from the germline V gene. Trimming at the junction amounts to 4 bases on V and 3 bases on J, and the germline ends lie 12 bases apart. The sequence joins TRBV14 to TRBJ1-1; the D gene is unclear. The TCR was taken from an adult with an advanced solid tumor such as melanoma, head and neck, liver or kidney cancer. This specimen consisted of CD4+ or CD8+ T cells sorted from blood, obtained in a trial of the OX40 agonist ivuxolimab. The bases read TGTGCCAGCAGCCCGACCGACCCGGACACTGAAGCTTTCTTT. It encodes CASSPTDPDTEAFF.